Sequencing of this T cell receptor beta chain was carried out in a study of PD-1 blockade in classical Hodgkin lymphoma. With no exception, relapse followed autologous stem cell transplantation in all patients, and brentuximab vedotin exposure varied. Assay: immunoSEQ multiplex PCR; the TCRdb copy retains only in-frame clones and omits some. Of over 10,000 clones in the sample, about 94% were seen once. The CDR3 length is 17 residues. Unmatched junction bases numbered 9, after V lost 0 bases and J lost 3 bases. Germline CDR1 and CDR2: MGHRA and YSYEKL. V is TRBV4-1 and J is TRBJ2-3; 7 bases are shared with TRBD2. The material was peripheral blood mononuclear cells (PBMCs), obtained at baseline. The origin of this receptor is a human donor with classical Hodgkin lymphoma. The CDR3 nucleotides read TGCGCCAGCAGCCAAGAGAGGGGTCTGGGGGGGACAGATACGCAGTATTTT. This codes for CASSQERGLGGTDTQYF.